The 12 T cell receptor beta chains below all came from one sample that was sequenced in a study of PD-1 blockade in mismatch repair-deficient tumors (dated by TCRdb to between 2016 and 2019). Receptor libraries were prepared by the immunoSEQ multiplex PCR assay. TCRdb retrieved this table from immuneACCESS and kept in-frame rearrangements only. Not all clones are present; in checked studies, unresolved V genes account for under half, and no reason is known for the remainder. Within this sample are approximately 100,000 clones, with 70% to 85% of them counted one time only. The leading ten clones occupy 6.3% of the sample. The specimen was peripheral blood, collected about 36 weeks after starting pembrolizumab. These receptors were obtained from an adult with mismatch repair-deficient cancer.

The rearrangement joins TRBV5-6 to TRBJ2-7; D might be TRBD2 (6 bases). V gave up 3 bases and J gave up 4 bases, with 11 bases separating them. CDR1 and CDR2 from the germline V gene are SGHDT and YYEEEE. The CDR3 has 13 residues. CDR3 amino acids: CASSSGLGYEQYF. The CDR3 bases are TGTGCCAGCAGCTCGGGACTGGGGTACGAGCAGTACTTC. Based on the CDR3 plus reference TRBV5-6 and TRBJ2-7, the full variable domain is DAGVTQSPTHLIKTRGQQVTLRCSPKSGHDTVSWYQQALGQGPQFIFQYYEEEERQRGNFPDRFSGHQFPNYSSELNVNALLLGDSALYLCASSSGLGYEQYFGPGTRLTVT.

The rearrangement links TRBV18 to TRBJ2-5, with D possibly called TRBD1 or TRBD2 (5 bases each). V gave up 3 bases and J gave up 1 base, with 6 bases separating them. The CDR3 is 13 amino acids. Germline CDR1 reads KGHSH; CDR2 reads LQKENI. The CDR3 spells CASSPGTQETQYF. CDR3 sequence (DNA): TGTGCCAGCTCACCGGGGACCCAAGAGACCCAGTACTTC.

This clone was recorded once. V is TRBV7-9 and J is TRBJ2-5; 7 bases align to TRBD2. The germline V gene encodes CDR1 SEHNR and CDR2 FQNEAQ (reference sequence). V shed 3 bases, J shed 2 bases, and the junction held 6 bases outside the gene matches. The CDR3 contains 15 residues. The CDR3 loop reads CASSLGGGSQETQYF. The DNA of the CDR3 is TGTGCCAGCAGCTTGGGGGGGGGATCTCAAGAGACCCAGTACTTC.

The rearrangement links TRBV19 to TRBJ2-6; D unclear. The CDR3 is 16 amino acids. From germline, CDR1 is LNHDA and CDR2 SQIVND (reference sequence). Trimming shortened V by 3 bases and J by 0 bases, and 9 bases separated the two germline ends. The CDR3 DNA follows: TGTGCCAGTAGTATGGATGGGGACTCTGGGGCCAACGTCCTGACTTTC. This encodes CASSMDGDSGANVLTF.

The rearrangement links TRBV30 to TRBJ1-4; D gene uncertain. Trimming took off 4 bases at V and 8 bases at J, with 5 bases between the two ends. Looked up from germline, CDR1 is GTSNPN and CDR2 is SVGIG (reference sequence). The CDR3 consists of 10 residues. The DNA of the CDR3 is TGTGCCTGGAAAGAGGAAAAACTGTTTTTT. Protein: CAWKEEKLFF.

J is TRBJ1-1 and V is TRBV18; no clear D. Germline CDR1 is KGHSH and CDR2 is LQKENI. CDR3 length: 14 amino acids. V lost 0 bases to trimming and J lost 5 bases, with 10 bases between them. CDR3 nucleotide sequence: TGTGCCAGCTCACCACCGCTCGGACGAACTGAAGCTTTCTTT. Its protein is CASSPPLGRTEAFF.

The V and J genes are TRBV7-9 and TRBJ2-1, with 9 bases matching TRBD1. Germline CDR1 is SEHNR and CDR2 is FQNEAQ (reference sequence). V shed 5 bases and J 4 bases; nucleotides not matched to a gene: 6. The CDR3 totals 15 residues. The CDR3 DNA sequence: TGTGCCAGCAGCCCACCGGGACAGGGATACAATGAGCAGTTCTTC. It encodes CASSPPGQGYNEQFF.

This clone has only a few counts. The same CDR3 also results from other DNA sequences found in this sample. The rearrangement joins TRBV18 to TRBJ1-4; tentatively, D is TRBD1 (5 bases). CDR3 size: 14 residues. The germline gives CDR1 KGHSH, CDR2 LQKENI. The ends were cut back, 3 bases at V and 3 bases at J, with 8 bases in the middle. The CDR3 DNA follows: TGTGCCAGCTCACCGGGGCGGTCTAATGAAAAACTGTTTTTT. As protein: CASSPGRSNEKLFF.

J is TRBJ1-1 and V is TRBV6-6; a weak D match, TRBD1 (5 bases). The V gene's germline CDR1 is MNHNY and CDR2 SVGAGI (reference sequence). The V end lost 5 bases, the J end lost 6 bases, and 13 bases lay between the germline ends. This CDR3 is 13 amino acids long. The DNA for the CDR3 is TGTGCCAGCAGTGGACACCAGGACTCTGAAGCTTTCTTT. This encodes CASSGHQDSEAFF.

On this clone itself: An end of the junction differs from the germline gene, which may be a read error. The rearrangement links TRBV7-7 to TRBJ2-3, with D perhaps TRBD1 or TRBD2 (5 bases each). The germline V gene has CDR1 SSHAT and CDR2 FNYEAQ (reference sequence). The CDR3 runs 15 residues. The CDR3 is CASSLGTLGTDTQYF. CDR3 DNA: TGTGCTAGCAGCTTAGGGACCTTGGGCACAGATACGCAGTATTTT.

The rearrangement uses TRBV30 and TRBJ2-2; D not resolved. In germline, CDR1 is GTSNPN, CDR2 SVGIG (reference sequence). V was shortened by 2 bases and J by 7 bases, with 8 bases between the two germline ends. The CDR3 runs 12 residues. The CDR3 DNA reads TGTGCCTGGAGTCGCTCGGACGGGGAGCTGTTTTTT. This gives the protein CAWSRSDGELFF.

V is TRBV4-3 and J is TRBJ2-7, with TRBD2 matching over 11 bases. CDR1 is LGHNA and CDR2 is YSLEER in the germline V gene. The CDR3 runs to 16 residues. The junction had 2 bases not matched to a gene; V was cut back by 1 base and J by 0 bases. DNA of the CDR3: TGCGCCAGCAGCCAAGGTCTAGCGGGGGGCTCCTACGAGCAGTACTTC. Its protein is CASSQGLAGGSYEQYF.